The clone carrying this T cell receptor beta chain was picked up many times. What it binds is not known. Germline V gives CDR1 SEHNR, CDR2 FQNEAQ (reference sequence). The CDR3 length is 16 residues. V lost 5 bases and J 3 bases, leaving 17 bases between the germline ends. TCRdb analysed the reads with MiXCR anew, one entry per CDR3 protein. Counted here are a few hundred thousand distinct CDR3 sequences, 15% to 20% occurring once; the ten biggest clones make up around 43%. These data belong to a study of T cell repertoires in cytomegalovirus infection. In the study overall: Public TCR beta signature analysis indicated the presence of both CMV infection and matching HLA type. Study-wide findings and caveats: Clonotype analysis showed dominance of the ex vivo response by HLA-C-restricted CMV-specific TCR beta clonotypes. Cumulative frequency (of public TCR beta family members) identified carriers of CMV plus the relevant HLA.

The chain couples TRBV7-9 to TRBJ2-1; D may be TRBD1 or TRBD2 (6 bases each). Sequencing used CD8+ T cells from PBMCs. The TCR originated in a human donor in good health (CMV status not recorded). Some clones in this sample may be carry-over from other donors' samples. CDR3 coding DNA: TGTGCCAGCAGCCCCCCCACCGGGGGCTTCTACAATGAGCAGTTCTTC. Protein sequence: CASSPPTGGFYNEQFF.